This T cell receptor (beta chain) was documented in a study of beta chain features in type 1 diabetes. Findings and caveats of the study: Significant though moderate, a shortening of TCRB CDR3s appeared in all four CD4+ subsets of Type 1 diabetes patients.

Sorting that relied on CD45RO/CCR7/CD25/CD127/CD95/CD27 yielded CD4+ naive, central memory, regulatory and stem cell-like memory cells. In germline, CDR1 is SEHNR, CDR2 FQNEAQ (reference sequence). This CDR3 comprises 16 residues. Trimming left V 1 base short and J 5 bases short, with 12 bases between. Every isolated RNA sample was fully reverse transcribed, so sequencing captured expressed TCRB transcripts. Generated by immunoSEQ multiplex PCR, the TCRdb table keeps only in-frame clones and is missing some. Among roughly 450,000 clones listed, roughly 11% were seen once. Notes on this clone: The antigen is unknown.

The sample consisted of naive CD4+ T cells from blood. The TCR sequence derives from a woman younger than 30 in good health. The rearrangement uses TRBV7-9 and TRBJ1-6; D is unresolved. The CDR3 spells CASSLDKGRNNSPLHF. The DNA of the CDR3 is TGTGCCAGCAGCTTAGACAAGGGTAGGAATAATTCACCCCTCCACTTT.